The source of this TCR beta chain is a study of blood T cell repertoires in COVID-19. As for the study in general: Sample material is recorded as cDNA or gDNA derived from T cells, B-cell-depleted T cells, or PBMCs.

Germline lookup yields CDR1 LNHDA and CDR2 SQIVND (reference sequence). The CDR3 totals 16 residues. J gave up 3 bases and V 0 bases, and 2 bases lay outside the gene matches. Data came from immunoSEQ multiplex PCR; TCRdb stores just in-frame clones and leaves some out. Of 200,000 to 250,000 clones in the sample, 83% were seen once. The sequencing input was PBMCs or T cells enriched from blood (not recorded which). The V and J genes are TRBV19 and TRBJ2-2; 9 nucleotides agree with TRBD2. The sequence came from a woman aged 45-59 years who had been exposed to COVID-19. This CDR3 reads CASSIDLAGYTGELFF. The CDR3 DNA follows: TGTGCCAGTAGTATAGACCTAGCGGGATACACCGGGGAGCTGTTTTTT.